The 13 T cell receptor beta chains listed next were all sequenced from one sample in a study of CD8+CD57+ T cells in acquired aplastic anemia (dated by TCRdb to the late 2010s). TCRdb shows the sequencer as Illumina HiSeq 2000. Profiling of TCR beta VDJ combinations and CDR3 sequences used genomic DNA as the template. TCRdb reworked the public reads: Q25 trimming with fastp, MiXCR clone assembly, productive beta chains retained. Duplicate CDR3 protein sequences are folded into a single record with the most common DNA and genes. In this sample the table shows some 70,000 distinct CDR3 sequences, under 65% of which occur a single time. About 8% of the sample lies in the top ten. The specimen sequenced was sorted CD4+, CD8+, or CD8+CD57+ T cells (not recorded which) from PBMCs. These receptors were obtained from a human donor in good health, serving as a control.

This clonotype came up a few times. V gene TRBV25-1 combines with J gene TRBJ1-4; 8 nucleotides match TRBD1. The CDR3 loop spans 13 amino acids. After removal of 6 bases from V and 8 bases from J, the junction contained 5 bases not matched to a gene. The germline V gene encodes CDR1 MGHDK and CDR2 SYGVNS. CDR3 residues: CASRTGAGEKLFF. The CDR3 region has the DNA TGTGCCAGCAGGACAGGGGCGGGCGAAAAACTGTTTTTT.

The chain is built from TRBV9 and TRBJ1-2, with a possible D match to TRBD1 (5 bases). CDR1 SGDLS and CDR2 YYNGEE come from the germline V gene. This CDR3 spans 13 amino acids. Trimming removed 0 bases from V and 10 bases from J, with 13 bases in between. The DNA for the CDR3 is TGTGCCAGCAGCGTAGCTCCCGGGGGAGTCTACACCTTC. Translated: CASSVAPGGVYTF.

This chain joins TRBV2 and TRBJ2-5; the D is unclear. The CDR3 totals 11 residues. Per the germline V gene, CDR1 is SNHLY and CDR2 is FYNNEI. Between the trimmed V and J ends, which lost 8 bases and 5 bases, there was a span of 9 bases. The CDR3 DNA reads as TGTGCCAGCCTGGGCGTTGAGACCCAGTACTTC. It encodes CASLGVETQYF.

This clonotype was seen at least ten times. The rearrangement links TRBV7-9 to TRBJ1-4; a possible D gene is TRBD1 (6 bases). The germline V gene has CDR1 SEHNR and CDR2 FQNEAQ (reference sequence). This CDR3 is 15 amino acids long. The V gene lost 3 bases and the J gene lost 2 bases, with 10 bases spanning the gap. CDR3 nucleotide sequence: TGTGCCAGCAGCTTCAACAGGGACACTAATGAAAAACTGTTTTTT. Residues: CASSFNRDTNEKLFF. The complete variable domain, with remaining parts taken from reference TRBV7-9 and TRBJ1-4, reads DTGVSQNPRHKITKRGQNVTFRCDPISEHNRLYWYRQTLGQGPEFLTYFQNEAQLEKSRLLSDRFSAERPKGSFSTLEIQRTEQGDSAMYLCASSFNRDTNEKLFFGSGTQLSVL.

The sample holds many counts of this clonotype. The chain has TRBV20-1 and TRBJ2-1; D remains ambiguous. CDR3 length: 12 amino acids. The ends were cut back, 3 bases at V and 2 bases at J, with 5 bases in the middle. In germline, CDR1 is DFQATT, CDR2 SNEGSKA (reference sequence). This chain's CDR3 is CSASSTYNEQFF. CDR3 nucleotides: TGCAGTGCTAGCTCGACCTACAATGAGCAGTTCTTC.

This clonotype has a handful of counts. V and J are TRBV2 and TRBJ2-7, with D tentatively TRBD1 or TRBD2 (5 bases each). V was shortened by 3 bases and J by 6 bases, with 12 bases between the two germline ends. This CDR3 region has 13 residues. Germline V gene sequence: CDR1 SNHLY, CDR2 FYNNEI. The CDR3 DNA is TGTGCCAGCAGTGAGAGGGGTGAAGGCGAGCAGTACTTC. It translates to CASSERGEGEQYF.

The chain is built from TRBV2 and TRBJ2-7; 9 bases agree with TRBD1. V was clipped by 6 bases and J by 7 bases; unmatched bases: 10. Germline CDR1 SNHLY, CDR2 FYNNEI. The CDR3 covers 14 residues. CDR3 region: CASSLDGTGSEQYF. CDR3 DNA: TGTGCCAGCAGCTTGGACGGGACAGGGAGTGAGCAGTACTTC.

This chain uses TRBV29-1 with TRBJ2-2; tentatively, D is TRBD1 or TRBD2 (6 bases each). Trimming removed 2 bases at V and 4 bases at J, with 17 bases between. This CDR3 region has 16 residues. Germline loops: CDR1 SQVTM, CDR2 ANQGSEA. CDR3 residues: CSVERPGGGGTGELFF. CDR3 DNA: TGCAGCGTTGAACGGCCCGGGGGCGGTGGCACCGGGGAGCTGTTTTTT.

This clonotype turned up a few times. The gene calls are TRBV19 and TRBJ2-6, with TRBD1 as a possible D gene (6 bases). Germline CDR1 is LNHDA and CDR2 is SQIVND (reference sequence). CDR3 length: 14 residues. The V and J ends lost 10 bases and 2 bases respectively, with 12 bases between them. CDR3 sequence (DNA): TGTGCCACAAACAGGGAGACTGGGGCCAACGTCCTGACTTTC. Protein sequence: CATNRETGANVLTF.

A remark on this clonotype: Given the absence of the conserved phenylalanine or tryptophan at the CDR3 end, a read error is likely. The V call is TRBV29-1, the J call TRBJ2-5; D gene ambiguous. CDR1 SQVTM and CDR2 ANQGSEA come from the germline V gene. V was clipped by 4 bases and J by 2 bases, with 11 bases between them. The CDR3 totals 13 residues. CDR3 in DNA: TGCAGCGTTGCGGTCGCACCACAAGAGACCCAGTACTCC. Protein product: CSVAVAPQETQYS.

As for this clonotype: Being one base from a much bigger clone, this may be a read error. The chain recombines TRBV6-1 with TRBJ2-3; TRBD1 agrees at 7 bases. This CDR3 comprises 15 residues. Germline assignment: CDR1 MNHNS and CDR2 SASEGT. The CDR3 loop is CASSVSTGSTDTRYF. CDR3 nucleotides: TGTGCCAGCAGTGTATCGACAGGGAGCACAGATACGCGGTATTTT.

The J gene is TRBJ1-1, the V gene TRBV29-1; D is perhaps TRBD1 (5 bases). CDR1 is SQVTM, CDR2 ANQGSEA, per germline. CDR3 length: 13 residues. V was trimmed by 7 bases and J by 1 base, leaving 13 bases between them. This CDR3 is CSAPGQENTEAFF. CDR3 nucleotides: TGCAGCGCCCCGGGGCAAGAGAACACTGAAGCTTTCTTT.

This clonotype has only a few counts. The chain combines TRBV3-1 with TRBJ2-1, with D maybe TRBD2 (6 bases). CDR1 is LGHDT, CDR2 YNNKEL, per germline (reference sequence). The CDR3 extends over 14 amino acids. The ends were cut back, 1 base at V and 6 bases at J, with 10 bases in the middle. CDR3: CASSQVIGGNEQFF. CDR3 bases: TGTGCCAGCAGCCAAGTTATCGGGGGCAATGAGCAGTTCTTC.